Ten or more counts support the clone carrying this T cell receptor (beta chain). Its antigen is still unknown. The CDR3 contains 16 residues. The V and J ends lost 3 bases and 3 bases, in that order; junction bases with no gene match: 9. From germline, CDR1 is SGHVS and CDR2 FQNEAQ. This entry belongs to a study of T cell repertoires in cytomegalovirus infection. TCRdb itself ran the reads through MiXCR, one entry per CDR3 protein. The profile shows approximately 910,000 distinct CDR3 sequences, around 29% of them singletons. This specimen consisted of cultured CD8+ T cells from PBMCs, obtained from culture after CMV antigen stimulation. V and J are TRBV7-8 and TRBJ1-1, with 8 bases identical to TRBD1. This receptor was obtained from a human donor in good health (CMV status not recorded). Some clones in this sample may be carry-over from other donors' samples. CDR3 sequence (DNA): TGTGCCAGCAGCTTTTTCTCCTTACAGGGGGACACTGAAGCTTTCTTT. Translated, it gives CASSFFSLQGDTEAFF.